This is a list of T cell receptor beta chains from one sample in a study of blood T cell repertoires in COVID-19. Sequenced by immunoSEQ multiplex PCR; TCRdb stores in-frame clones only, minus some. The sample consists of tens of thousands of clones, around 89% of them appearing once. Sequenced sample: peripheral blood. Every receptor here comes from an elderly woman with active COVID-19. Each CDR3 is given with its conserved first and last residue.

TRBV5-1	TRBJ2-3	CASSLQRPGGVGVADTQYF
TRBV15	TRBJ2-2	CATRTGGARTGELFF
TRBV18	TRBJ2-5	CASSPGGKETQYF
TRBV28	TRBJ1-2	CASSLEEAGPNYGYTF
TRBV24-1	TRBJ2-7	CATSDRSGGLYEQYF
TRBV11-1	TRBJ2-5	CASSSAWRETQYF
TRBV19	TRBJ1-4	CASKYRGLEKLFF
TRBV9	TRBJ2-3	CASSPVAGGPGDTQYF
TRBV18	TRBJ1-4	CASSPPDRNNEKLFF
TRBV28	TRBJ1-1	CASSFLRARRTEAFF
TRBV19	TRBJ2-7	CASSYRQGAYEQYF
TRBV6-6	TRBJ2-3	CASSLSGEVTDTQYF
TRBV10-3	TRBJ2-2	CAISQTSGSNPGELFF
TRBV3-1/TRBV3-2	TRBJ2-7	CASTLTRGEQYF
TRBV7-9	TRBJ1-2	CASGGGERAGYTF
TRBV7-8	TRBJ1-1	CASSLAAGEAFF
TRBV11-1	TRBJ2-1	CASSATSGSYNEQFF
TRBV28	TRBJ1-3	CASTRGSRSGNTIYF
TRBV10-3	TRBJ2-7	CAISENTYEQYF
TRBV5-1	TRBJ2-7	CASSLAGTSGTYHIYEQYF
TRBV6-6	TRBJ2-3	CASSPKREGRDTQYF
TRBV18	TRBJ1-1	CASSPQGATEAFF
TRBV3-1/TRBV3-2	TRBJ2-1	CASSQEPAGVGNEQFF
TRBV27	TRBJ1-5	CASSLTGTGFRNQPQHF
TRBV28	TRBJ2-5	CASRTIAGGGETQYF
TRBV10-3	TRBJ2-1	CAISESEGTENYNEQFF
TRBV18	TRBJ1-2	CASSPLLKGGMTGGYTF
TRBV5-6	TRBJ2-3	CASSQGPARTDTQYF
TRBV18	TRBJ2-6	CASSREGRGSNGANVLTF
TRBV5-1	TRBJ2-6	CASSLFVAGISGANVLTF
TRBV19	TRBJ2-2	CASSHGTNTGELFF
TRBV19	TRBJ2-1	CASSYELAGYNEQFF
TRBV28	TRBJ2-7	CASSLVSGRTPYEQYF
TRBV5-1	TRBJ2-5	CASNLSPGDATQYF
TRBV11-2	TRBJ2-3	CASSPPGSYTDTQYF
TRBV6-2/TRBV6-3	TRBJ2-7	CASSRDRGPSYEQYF
TRBV6-6	TRBJ1-2	CASSYGGGAYGYTF
TRBV11-1	TRBJ2-1	CASSRSGRASNEQFF
TRBV7-6	TRBJ2-1	CASSLVGLDLLNEQFF
TRBV28	TRBJ1-2	CASSRSGGPNYGYTF
TRBV4-1	TRBJ2-7	CASSQRTGEVQYF
TRBV6-6	TRBJ2-7	CASSDRGTYEQYF
TRBV27	TRBJ2-3	CASSLRTSGTYGRDTQYF
TRBV20-1	TRBJ1-1	CSAPPGTEAFF
TRBV29-1	TRBJ2-7	CSVGSGDMGEQYF
TRBV6-4	TRBJ1-1	CASSNTGPWGNTEAFF
TRBV6-1	TRBJ1-5	CASSDYGGYSNQPQHF
TRBV19	TRBJ2-1	CASSIGIEGHEQFF
TRBV30	TRBJ2-1	CASSSGRCNEQFF
TRBV11-2	TRBJ2-1	CASSYLGVAGVIYNEQFF
TRBV7-2	TRBJ1-2	CATSPGGQGAGGYTF